This T cell receptor (beta chain) was identified during a study of cytomegalovirus exposure and HLA in healthy donors. Whole-study results and caveats: Follow-up analysis later connected one missense variant in DCLRE1C with trimming of TCR beta V- and J-genes.

Amplification used 60 Vbeta primers and 13 Jbeta primers. Measured with immunoSEQ multiplex PCR; TCRdb has only the in-frame clones, and not every one. Of 120,000 to 150,000 clones listed, around 80% are singletons. This CDR3 comprises 15 residues. Trimming stripped 5 bases from V and 1 base from J, with 11 bases between. Germline-derived CDR1 and CDR2 are SGHVS and FNYEAQ. Details on this clone: What it binds is not known.

The sample was PBMCs. The chain combines TRBV7-6 with TRBJ2-2; no definite D call. This clonotype was sampled from a man aged 35 to 55 in good health and CMV-seropositive. This CDR3 is CASSRSLVNTGELFF. CDR3 coding DNA: TGTGCCAGCAGCCGTTCCCTTGTGAACACCGGGGAGCTGTTTTTT.